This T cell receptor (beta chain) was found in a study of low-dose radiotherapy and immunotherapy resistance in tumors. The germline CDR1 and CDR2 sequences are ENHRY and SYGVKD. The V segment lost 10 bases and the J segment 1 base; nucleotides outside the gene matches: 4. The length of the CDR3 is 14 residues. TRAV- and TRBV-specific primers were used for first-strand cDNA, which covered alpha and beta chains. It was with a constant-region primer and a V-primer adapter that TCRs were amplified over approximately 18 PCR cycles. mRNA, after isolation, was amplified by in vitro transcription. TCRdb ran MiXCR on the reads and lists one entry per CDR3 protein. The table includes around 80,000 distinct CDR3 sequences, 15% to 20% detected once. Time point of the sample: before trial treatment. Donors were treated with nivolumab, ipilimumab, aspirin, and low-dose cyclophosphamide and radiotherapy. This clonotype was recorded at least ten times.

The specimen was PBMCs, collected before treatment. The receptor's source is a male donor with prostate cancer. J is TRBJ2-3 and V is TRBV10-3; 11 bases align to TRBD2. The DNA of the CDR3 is TGTGCCACCGGTAGCGGGGGGGGCACAGATACGCAGTATTTT. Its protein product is CATGSGGGTDTQYF.